This note documents a single T cell receptor (beta chain) sequence. Here immunoSEQ multiplex PCR was the method, and the copy in TCRdb shows in-frame clones only, minus some. The sample records roughly 180,000 clones, more than 80% being singletons. This entry belongs to a study of blood T cell repertoires in COVID-19. The CDR3 extends over 15 amino acids. In germline, CDR1 is WNHNN, CDR2 SYGVQD (reference sequence). The J segment lost 6 bases and the V segment lost 6 bases, leaving 8 bases of the junction unmatched. This receptor was obtained from a woman between 35 and 50 years old with COVID-19, enrolled during active disease. What was sequenced was peripheral blood. The chain employs TRBV10-1 and TRBJ2-2; 9 nucleotides match TRBD1. In DNA, the CDR3 is TGCGCCAGCAGCCGGGACAGGGTAAACTCCGGGGAGCTGTTTTTT. This gives the protein CASSRDRVNSGELFF.